The source of this T cell receptor beta chain is a study of control samples from healthy donors and cancer patients. Data came from immunoSEQ multiplex PCR; TCRdb stores just in-frame clones and leaves some out. Among around 190,000 clones listed, about 92% were seen once. Trimming took 0 bases from V and 7 from J; bases not matched to a gene: 5. Germline loops: CDR1 MRHNA, CDR2 SNTAGT. The CDR3 has 16 residues. The sequenced material came from blood. This chain joins TRBV6-4 and TRBJ2-1; 11 nucleotides align to TRBD1. This clonotype was sampled from a man aged 30 to 45 in good health. Here the CDR3 reads CASSDSPGQGGNEQFF. In DNA, the CDR3 is TGTGCCAGCAGTGACTCCCCGGGACAGGGGGGGAATGAGCAGTTCTTC.